Following are 14 T cell receptor beta chains from one sample sequenced in a study of PD-1 blockade in mismatch repair-deficient tumors. Here immunoSEQ multiplex PCR was the method, and the copy in TCRdb shows in-frame clones only, minus some. The table shows 100,000 to 150,000 clones, with around 86% occurring only once. Sequencing used peripheral blood, obtained 44 weeks after starting pembrolizumab. Receptors originate from an adult with mismatch repair-deficient cancer.

This rearrangement joins TRBV21-1 to TRBJ2-7; TRBD1, as called in the table, went unchecked against the DNA. TRBV21-1 is a pseudogene. The CDR3 spans 15 residues. CDR3 bases: TGTGCCAGCAGGTCGGGGGGGACAGGGTCTAACGAGCAGTACTTC. Its protein is CASRSGGTGSNEQYF.

The CDR3 nucleotides read TGTGCCAGCAGCGACTCGCGCACACAAGAGACCCAGTACTTC. This codes for CASSDSRTQETQYF. V gene TRBV2 combines with J gene TRBJ2-5; D call uncertain. V gave up 6 bases and J gave up 2 bases, with 13 bases separating them. Germline V CDR1 and CDR2: SNHLY, FYNNEI. CDR3 length: 14 amino acids.

The chain combines TRBV6-4 with TRBJ1-1; D gene uncertain. The germline V gene has CDR1 MRHNA and CDR2 SNTAGT. The V and J ends lost 3 bases and 5 bases respectively, with 10 bases between them. The CDR3 covers 13 residues. The CDR3 here is CASSEHKETEAFF. The CDR3 DNA sequence: TGTGCCAGCAGTGAACATAAGGAGACTGAAGCTTTCTTT.

This clone appeared a single time. The chain carries TRBV4-1 and TRBJ2-7; either TRBD1 or TRBD2 may supply D (5 bases each). This CDR3 contains 16 residues. Trimming shortened V by 2 bases and J by 2 bases, and 16 bases separated the two germline ends. CDR1 and CDR2 (germline): MGHRA, YSYEKL. The CDR3 DNA follows: TGCGCCAGCAGCCAAACAGGAGGCAGCAGACCCTACGAGCAGTACTTC. Translation: CASSQTGGSRPYEQYF.

The chain links TRBV19 to TRBJ2-7; 8 bases are shared with TRBD1. The CDR3 spans 15 residues. Germline CDR1 LNHDA, CDR2 SQIVND (reference sequence). With V trimmed by 2 bases and J by 4 bases, 7 bases remained unmatched. CDR3 DNA: TGTGCCAGTAGTATAAGCAGGGACAGGTCTTACGAGCAGTACTTC. As protein: CASSISRDRSYEQYF.

The rearrangement uses TRBV13 and TRBJ1-1; possible D gene TRBD1, 5 bases. Per the germline V gene, CDR1 is PRHDT and CDR2 is FYEKMQ (reference sequence). The CDR3 spans 15 residues. V was pared by 4 bases and J by 2 bases, with 14 bases between. The CDR3 DNA follows: TGTGCCAGCAGCTCCAGGTCCAGGGCAAACACTGAAGCTTTCTTT. Its protein is CASSSRSRANTEAFF. The full variable domain, completed using reference TRBV13 and TRBJ1-1, is AAGVIQSPRHLIKEKRETATLKCYPIPRHDTVYWYQQGPGQDPQFLISFYEKMQSDKGSIPDRFSAQQFSDYHSELNMSSLELGDSALYFCASSSRSRANTEAFFGQGTRLTVV.

This chain uses TRBV19 with TRBJ2-3, with 8 bases fitting TRBD2. Per the germline V gene, CDR1 is LNHDA and CDR2 is SQIVND (reference sequence). The CDR3 spans 15 residues. The V and J ends lost 3 bases and 1 base, in that order; junction bases with no gene match: 3. CDR3 loop: CASSISGTGTDTQYF. CDR3 DNA: TGTGCCAGTAGTATTAGCGGGACCGGCACAGATACGCAGTATTTT.

The chain links TRBV6-5 to TRBJ2-5; the match to TRBD1 covers 10 bases. CDR1 is MNHEY and CDR2 is SVGAGI in the germline V gene. The trim removed 2 bases at V and 7 bases at J, leaving 7 bases unmatched. The CDR3 runs 15 residues. The CDR3 protein is CASSYGTGDRGTQYF. The CDR3 DNA is TGTGCCAGCAGTTACGGGACAGGGGATAGGGGGACCCAGTACTTC.

The CDR3: CASSQVQESSYEQYF. The CDR3 DNA reads TGCGCCAGCAGCCAAGTACAGGAGTCCTCTTACGAGCAGTACTTC. V gene TRBV4-1 combines with J gene TRBJ2-7; D perhaps matches TRBD1 (5 bases). Germline V gene data show CDR1 as MGHRA and CDR2 as YSYEKL. Trimming removed 1 base at V and 4 bases at J, with 14 bases between. The CDR3 contains 15 residues.

This rearrangement joins TRBV6-1 to TRBJ2-2; D uncertain. V lost 0 bases and J 6 bases, leaving 11 bases between the germline ends. Per germline, CDR1 MNHNS and CDR2 SASEGT. The CDR3 is 15 amino acids. The chain's CDR3 is CASSEARFLSGELFF. In nucleotides, the CDR3 is TGTGCCAGCAGTGAAGCGCGGTTCCTCTCCGGGGAGCTGTTTTTT.

The chain joins TRBV28 to TRBJ1-5; possibly TRBD1 for D (6 bases). The CDR3 sequence is 15 residues long. CDR1 and CDR2 from the germline V gene are MDHEN and SYDVKM. The V end was cut by 5 bases, the J end by 9 bases, with 20 bases between. The CDR3 DNA reads as TGTGCCAGCAGTGTACCGACAGGCGCCCAGAGGCCCCAGCATTTT. It is translated as CASSVPTGAQRPQHF.

The CDR3 protein is CASSQWWQPSNQPQHF. The CDR3 region has the DNA TGTGCCAGCAGCCAATGGTGGCAGCCTAGCAATCAGCCCCAGCATTTT. The gene calls are TRBV4-2 and TRBJ1-5; D gene unclear. The CDR3 is made up of 16 amino acids. Per germline, CDR1 LGHNA and CDR2 YNFKEQ. V dropped 2 bases and J dropped 0 bases, with 11 bases sitting between them.

The rearrangement links TRBV30 to TRBJ2-4; TRBD2 aligns across 9 bases. This CDR3 spans 17 amino acids. V was clipped by 3 bases and J by 0 bases; unmatched bases: 9. The germline V gene has CDR1 GTSNPN and CDR2 SVGIG (reference sequence). CDR3 protein: CAWSRAGGTLAKNIQYF. The CDR3 nucleotides read TGTGCCTGGAGCCGAGCGGGAGGCACCTTAGCCAAAAACATTCAGTACTTC.

The chain combines TRBV29-1 with TRBJ2-1; D may correspond to TRBD1 or TRBD2 (5 bases each). This CDR3 spans 12 amino acids. Germline V lookup: CDR1 SQVTM, CDR2 ANQGSEA. The V gene lost 4 bases and the J gene lost 9 bases, with 13 bases spanning the gap. The CDR3 nucleotides are TGCAGCGTTGGGCAGGGACGGGGTGAGCAGTTCTTC. Translation: CSVGQGRGEQFF.